This T cell receptor (beta chain) was sequenced in a study of TIL therapy for anti-PD-1-resistant metastatic lung cancer. The immunoSEQ assay was v3. Repertoires were generated with immunoSEQ multiplex PCR, while TCRdb's copy carries only in-frame clones and drops some. The sample yields approximately 87,000 clones, less than 70% seen once. The sample's time point: pre-treatment sample, taken before nivolumab and TIL therapy. The tumor samples were excised metastases, mostly pleural nodules or supraclavicular lymph nodes. The V gene lost 7 bases and the J gene lost 2 bases, with 18 bases spanning the gap. CDR1 is MNHEY, CDR2 SVGEGT, per germline. The CDR3 extends over 16 amino acids.

The input for sequencing was tumor tissue, taken at baseline. The sequence was collected from a person between 25 and 80 years old with non-small cell lung cancer. The rearrangement joins TRBV6-2 or TRBV6-3 to TRBJ1-3; D is possibly TRBD1 (5 bases). As DNA, the CDR3 is TGTGCCAGCACATACTCCGGCAGGGCGGCTGGAAACACCATATATTTT. Encoded protein: CASTYSGRAAGNTIYF.